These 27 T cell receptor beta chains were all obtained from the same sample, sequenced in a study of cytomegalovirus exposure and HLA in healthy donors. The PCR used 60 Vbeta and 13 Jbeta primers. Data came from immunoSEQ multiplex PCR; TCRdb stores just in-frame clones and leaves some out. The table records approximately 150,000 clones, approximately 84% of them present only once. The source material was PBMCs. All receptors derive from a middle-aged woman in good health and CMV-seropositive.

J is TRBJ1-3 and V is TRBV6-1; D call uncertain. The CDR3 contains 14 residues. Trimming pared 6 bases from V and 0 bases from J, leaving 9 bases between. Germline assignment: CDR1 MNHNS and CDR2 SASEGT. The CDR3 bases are TGTGCCAGCAGGGAGATAAACTCTGGAAACACCATATATTTT. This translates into CASREINSGNTIYF.

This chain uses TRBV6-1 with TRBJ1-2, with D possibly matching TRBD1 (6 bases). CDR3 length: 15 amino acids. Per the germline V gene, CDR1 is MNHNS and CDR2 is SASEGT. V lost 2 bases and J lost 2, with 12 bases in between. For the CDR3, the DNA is TGTGCCAGCAGTGAATTGGATCAGGGGAACTATGGCTACACCTTC. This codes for CASSELDQGNYGYTF.

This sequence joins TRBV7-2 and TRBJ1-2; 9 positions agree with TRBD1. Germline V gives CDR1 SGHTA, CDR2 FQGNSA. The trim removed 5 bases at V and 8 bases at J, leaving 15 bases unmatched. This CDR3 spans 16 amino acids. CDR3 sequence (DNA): TGTGCCAGCAGCCCTCGATCTAAACAGGGGGCCCAAGGCTACACCTTC. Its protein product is CASSPRSKQGAQGYTF.

For the CDR3, the DNA is TGTGCCATCACTACAGGGAGGGTAAATGAAAAACTGTTTTTT. The encoded protein is CAITTGRVNEKLFF. V is TRBV10-3 and J is TRBJ1-4, with D maybe TRBD1 (6 bases). Trimming left V 7 bases short and J 5 bases short, with 14 bases between. There are 14 residues in the CDR3. Germline V gene sequence: CDR1 ENHRY, CDR2 SYGVKD.

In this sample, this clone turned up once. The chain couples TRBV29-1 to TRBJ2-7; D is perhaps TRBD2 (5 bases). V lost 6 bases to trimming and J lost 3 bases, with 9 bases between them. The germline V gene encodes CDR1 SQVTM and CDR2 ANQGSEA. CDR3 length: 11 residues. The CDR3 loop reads CSVRGYYEQYF. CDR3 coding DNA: TGCAGCGTCCGGGGTTACTACGAGCAGTACTTC.

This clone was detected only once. The CDR3 DNA sequence: TGTGCCAGCAATCTACTCTTACAGGGCACTGAAGCTTTCTTT. Protein sequence: CASNLLLQGTEAFF. This chain uses TRBV6-1 with TRBJ1-1; tentatively, D is TRBD1 (6 bases). V dropped 7 bases and J dropped 4 bases, with 16 bases sitting between them. The CDR3 covers 14 residues. Germline-derived CDR1 and CDR2 are MNHNS and SASEGT.

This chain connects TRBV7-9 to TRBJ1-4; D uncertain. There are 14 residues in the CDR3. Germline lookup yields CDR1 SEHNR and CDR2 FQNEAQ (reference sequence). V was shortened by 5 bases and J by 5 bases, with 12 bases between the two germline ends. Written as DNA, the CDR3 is TGTGCCAGCAGCCTTATACAGCAGAATGAAAAACTGTTTTTT. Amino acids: CASSLIQQNEKLFF.

In DNA form, the CDR3 reads TGTGCCAGCAGTACACGCACTAGCGGGGGAGGATCTAGCACAGATACGCAGTATTTT. Translation: CASSTRTSGGGSSTDTQYF. The V and J genes are TRBV28 and TRBJ2-3; 11 bases fit TRBD2. Germline-derived CDR1 and CDR2 are MDHEN and SYDVKM. This CDR3 spans 19 amino acids. V trimming: 5 bases; J trimming: 0 bases; junction bases outside the gene matches: 13. The full variable domain, with the rest looked up from reference TRBV28 and TRBJ2-3, is DVKVTQSSRYLVKRTGEKVFLECVQDMDHENMFWYRQDPGLGLRLIYFSYDVKMKEKGDIPEGYSVSREKKERFSLILESASTNQTSMYLCASSTRTSGGGSSTDTQYFGPGTRLTVL.

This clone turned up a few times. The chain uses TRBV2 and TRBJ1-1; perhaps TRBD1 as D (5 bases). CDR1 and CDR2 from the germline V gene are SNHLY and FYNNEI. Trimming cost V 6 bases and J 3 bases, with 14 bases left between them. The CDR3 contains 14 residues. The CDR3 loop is CASRNGGGYTEAFF. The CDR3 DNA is TGTGCCAGCAGGAATGGGGGGGGGTACACTGAAGCTTTCTTT.

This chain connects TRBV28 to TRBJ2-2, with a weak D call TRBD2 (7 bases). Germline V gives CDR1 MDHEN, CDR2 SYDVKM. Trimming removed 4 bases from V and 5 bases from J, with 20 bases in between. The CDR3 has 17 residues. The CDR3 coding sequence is TGTGCCAGCAGTTCCACGTGGAGGGGGGGTCGAACCGGGGAGCTGTTTTTT. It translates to CASSSTWRGGRTGELFF.

The CDR3 region has the DNA TGTGCCAGCAGTTGGGACAGCGCAGATACGCAGTATTTT. The encoded protein is CASSWDSADTQYF. This chain joins TRBV6-6 and TRBJ2-3; 7 bases are a match to TRBD1. V lost 4 bases and J lost 4; bases outside the gene matches: 2. Germline V gene data show CDR1 as MNHNY and CDR2 as SVGAGI (reference sequence). The CDR3 contains 13 residues.

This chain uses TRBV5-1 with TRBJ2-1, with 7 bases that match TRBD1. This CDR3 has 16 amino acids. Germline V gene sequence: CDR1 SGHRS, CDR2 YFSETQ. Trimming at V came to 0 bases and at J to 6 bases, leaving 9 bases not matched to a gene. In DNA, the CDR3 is TGCGCCAGCAGCTTGGGGGGGACAGCGAAAAGCAATGAGCAGTTCTTC. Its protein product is CASSLGGTAKSNEQFF.

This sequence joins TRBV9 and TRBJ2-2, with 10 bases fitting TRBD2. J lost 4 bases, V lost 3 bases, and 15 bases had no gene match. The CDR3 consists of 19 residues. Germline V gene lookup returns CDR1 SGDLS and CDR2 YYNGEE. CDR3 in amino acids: CASSGLNSGGYPGTGELFF. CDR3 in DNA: TGTGCCAGCAGCGGACTAAATAGCGGGGGGTATCCGGGCACCGGGGAGCTGTTTTTT.

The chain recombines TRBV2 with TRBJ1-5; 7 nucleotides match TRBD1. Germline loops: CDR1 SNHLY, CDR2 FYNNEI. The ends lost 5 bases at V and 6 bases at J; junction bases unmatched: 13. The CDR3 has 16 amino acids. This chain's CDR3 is CASSPDLDRVGQPQHF. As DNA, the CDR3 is TGTGCCAGCAGTCCAGACCTTGACAGGGTTGGTCAGCCCCAGCATTTT.

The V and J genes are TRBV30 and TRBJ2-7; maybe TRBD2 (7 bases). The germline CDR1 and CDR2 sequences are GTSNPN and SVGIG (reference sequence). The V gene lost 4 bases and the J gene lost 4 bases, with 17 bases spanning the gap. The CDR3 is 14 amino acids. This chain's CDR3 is CAWNKRRGLYEQYF. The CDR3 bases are TGTGCCTGGAACAAGAGGCGGGGGCTATACGAGCAGTACTTC.

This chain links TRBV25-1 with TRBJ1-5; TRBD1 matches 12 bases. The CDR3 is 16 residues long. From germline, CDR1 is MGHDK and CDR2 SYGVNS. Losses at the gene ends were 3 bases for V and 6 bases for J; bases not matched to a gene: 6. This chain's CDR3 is CASSESGQGASQPQHF. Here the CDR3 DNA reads TGTGCCAGCAGTGAGTCGGGACAGGGGGCTAGTCAGCCCCAGCATTTT.

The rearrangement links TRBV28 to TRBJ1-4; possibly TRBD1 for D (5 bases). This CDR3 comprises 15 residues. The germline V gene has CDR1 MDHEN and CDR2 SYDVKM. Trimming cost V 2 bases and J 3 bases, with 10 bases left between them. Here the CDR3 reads CASSLGGSANEKLFF. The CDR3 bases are TGTGCCAGCAGTTTAGGGGGGTCCGCTAATGAAAAACTGTTTTTT.

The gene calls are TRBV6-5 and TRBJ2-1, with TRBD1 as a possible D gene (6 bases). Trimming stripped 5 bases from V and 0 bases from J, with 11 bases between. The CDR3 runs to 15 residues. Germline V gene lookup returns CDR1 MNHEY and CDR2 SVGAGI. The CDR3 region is CASSLDRSSYNEQFF. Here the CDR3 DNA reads TGTGCCAGCAGTCTGGACAGAAGCTCCTACAATGAGCAGTTCTTC.

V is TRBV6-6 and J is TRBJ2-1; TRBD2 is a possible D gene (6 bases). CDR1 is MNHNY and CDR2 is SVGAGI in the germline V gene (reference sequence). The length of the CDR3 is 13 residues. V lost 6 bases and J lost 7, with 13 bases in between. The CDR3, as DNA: TGTGCCAGCAGGGAGGGACCGCTGAATGAGCAGTTCTTC. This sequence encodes CASREGPLNEQFF.

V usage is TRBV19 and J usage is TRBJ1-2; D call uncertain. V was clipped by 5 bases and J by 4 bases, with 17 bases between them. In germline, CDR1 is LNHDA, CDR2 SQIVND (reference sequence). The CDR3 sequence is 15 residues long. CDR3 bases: TGTGCCAGTAGTCTCCGGACTATCATGGGCTATGGCTACACCTTC. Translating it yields CASSLRTIMGYGYTF.

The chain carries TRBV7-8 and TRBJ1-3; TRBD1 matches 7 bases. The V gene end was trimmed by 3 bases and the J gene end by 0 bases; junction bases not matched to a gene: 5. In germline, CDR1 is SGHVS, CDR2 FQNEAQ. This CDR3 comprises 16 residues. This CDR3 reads CASSLGTVFSGNTIYF. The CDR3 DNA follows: TGTGCCAGCAGCTTGGGGACAGTCTTCTCTGGAAACACCATATATTTT. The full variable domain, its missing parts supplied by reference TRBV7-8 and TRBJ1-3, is GAGVSQSPRYKVAKRGQDVALRCDPISGHVSLFWYQQALGQGPEFLTYFQNEAQLDKSGLPSDRFFAERPEGSVSTLKIQRTQQEDSAVYLCASSLGTVFSGNTIYFGEGSWLTVV.

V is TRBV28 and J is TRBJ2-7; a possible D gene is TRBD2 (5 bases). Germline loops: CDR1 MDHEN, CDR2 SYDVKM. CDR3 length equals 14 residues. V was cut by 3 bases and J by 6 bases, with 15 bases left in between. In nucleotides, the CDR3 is TGTGCCAGCAGTTTGGGGAGTGGTTGGGGCGAGCAGTACTTC. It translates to CASSLGSGWGEQYF.

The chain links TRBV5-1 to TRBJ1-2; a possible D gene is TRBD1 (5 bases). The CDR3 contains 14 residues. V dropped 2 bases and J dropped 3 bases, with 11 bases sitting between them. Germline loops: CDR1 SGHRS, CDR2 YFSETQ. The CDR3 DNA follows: TGCGCCAGCAGCTTTCGACAGCGACACTATGGCTACACCTTC. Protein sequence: CASSFRQRHYGYTF.

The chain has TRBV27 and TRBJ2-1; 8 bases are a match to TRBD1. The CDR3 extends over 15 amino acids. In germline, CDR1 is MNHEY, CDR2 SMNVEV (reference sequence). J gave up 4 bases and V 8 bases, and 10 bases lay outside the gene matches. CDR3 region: CASARQGAVYNEQFF. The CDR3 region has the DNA TGTGCCAGCGCTAGGCAGGGGGCAGTTTACAATGAGCAGTTCTTC.

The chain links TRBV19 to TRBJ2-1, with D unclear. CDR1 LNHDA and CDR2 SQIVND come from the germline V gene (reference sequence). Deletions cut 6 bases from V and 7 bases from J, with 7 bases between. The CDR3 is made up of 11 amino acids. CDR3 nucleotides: TGTGCCAGTAGCCTGACTAATGAGCAGTTCTTC. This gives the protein CASSLTNEQFF.

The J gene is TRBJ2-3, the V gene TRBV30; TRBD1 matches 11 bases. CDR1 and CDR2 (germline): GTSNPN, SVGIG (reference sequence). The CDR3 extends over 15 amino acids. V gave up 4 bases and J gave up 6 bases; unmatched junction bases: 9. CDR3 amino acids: CAWTKGQGGSDTQYF. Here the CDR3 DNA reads TGTGCCTGGACTAAGGGACAGGGGGGATCGGATACGCAGTATTTT.

The CDR3 loop reads CASSGDYYGYTF. Written as DNA, the CDR3 is TGTGCCAGCAGTGGAGATTACTATGGCTACACCTTC. The V call is TRBV2, the J call TRBJ1-2, with D hard to call. Germline CDR1 reads SNHLY; CDR2 reads FYNNEI. Trimming took 4 bases from V and 3 from J, leaving 6 bases between them. This CDR3 comprises 12 residues.